This T cell receptor beta chain was profiled in a study of shared clonotypes between healthy human individuals. For the study at large: Serving as donors were two women and a few men, whose ages spanned 18 to 49.

CDR1 is SGDLS, CDR2 YYNGEE, per germline. This CDR3 spans 14 amino acids. V was trimmed by 0 bases and J by 5 bases, leaving 9 bases between them. Per the authors' pipeline: With immunoSEQ giving junction-only sequences and no quality scores, filtering differed. Sequenced by immunoSEQ multiplex PCR; TCRdb stores in-frame clones only, minus some. The DNA gave D and trimming, while V, J and clone size come from that table. The sample lists about 980,000 clones, about three quarters occurring once. The sample taken for sequencing was memory CD4+ T cells sorted from blood. The sample's subset: CD45RA-negative fraction. The receptor was isolated from a young man in good health. This rearrangement joins TRBV9 to TRBJ2-1, with D possibly being TRBD2 (6 bases). CDR3 sequence reads: CASSVGLEDNEQFF. CDR3 DNA sequence: TGTGCCAGCAGCGTAGGACTAGAAGACAATGAGCAGTTCTTC.